Each of the 23 T cell receptor beta chains below was sequenced from the same sample in a study of CDR3 diversity in severe acne (dated by TCRdb to about 2019). To prepare the library, PCR was applied. Sequencing instrument: Illumina HiSeq 2000. The raw public data were reprocessed by TCRdb itself: fastp quality trimming at Q25, MiXCR clonotype calling, in-frame beta chains only. Each CDR3 protein appears once, grouped with its most common genes and DNA. Within this sample are 85,000 to 120,000 distinct CDR3 sequences, with around 53% of them counted one time only. The ten largest clones add up to approximately 13% of the sample. The sample taken for sequencing was blood. The receptors stem from a male donor with acne.

This clonotype has a handful of counts. The rearrangement joins TRBV12-3 or TRBV12-4 to TRBJ1-1; no clear D gene. The CDR3 runs 14 residues. Trimming shortened V by 3 bases and J by 0 bases, and 8 bases separated the two germline ends. The CDR3 sequence: CASSLRKMNTEAFF. In nucleotides, the CDR3 is TGTGCCAGCAGTTTGAGGAAAATGAACACTGAAGCTTTCTTT.

The chain combines TRBV12-3 or TRBV12-4 with TRBJ1-1, with D maybe TRBD1 (6 bases). The CDR3 runs to 15 residues. Trimming shortened V by 6 bases and J by 1 base, and 15 bases separated the two germline ends. CDR3 residues: CASSYRQATNTEAFF. The CDR3 nucleotides are TGTGCCAGCAGCTACCGACAGGCAACGAACACTGAAGCTTTCTTT.

Relative to its sample, this clonotype is medium-sized (0.01 to 0.1%). The J gene is TRBJ2-1, the V gene TRBV24-1; D remains ambiguous. The CDR3 contains 14 residues. In germline, CDR1 is KGHDR, CDR2 SFDVKD. V was shortened by 3 bases and J by 7 bases, with 12 bases between the two germline ends. The CDR3 reads CATSDPGSRNEQFF. CDR3 bases: TGTGCCACCAGTGATCCCGGTTCTAGGAATGAGCAGTTCTTC.

V usage is TRBV10-3 and J usage is TRBJ2-7; 7 bases are shared with TRBD1. J lost 5 bases, V lost 3 bases, and 4 bases had no gene match. The germline CDR1 and CDR2 sequences are ENHRY and SYGVKD. The CDR3 spans 13 residues. The CDR3 here is CAISDEGANEQYF. The CDR3 DNA follows: TGTGCCATCAGTGACGAGGGGGCTAACGAGCAGTACTTC.

The V gene is TRBV7-9, the J gene TRBJ2-7; D possibly corresponds to TRBD1 (6 bases). Germline V CDR1 and CDR2: SEHNR, FQNEAQ (reference sequence). This CDR3 comprises 15 residues. The ends were cut back, 5 bases at V and 2 bases at J, with 16 bases in the middle. The CDR3 sequence is CASSRWTAGPYEQYF. The CDR3 coding sequence is TGTGCCAGCAGCCGCTGGACAGCCGGGCCCTACGAGCAGTACTTC.

Points on this clonotype: A junction boundary mismatches the germline segment, possibly from a read error. The chain links TRBV7-8 to TRBJ1-5; D not resolved. Germline V gene data show CDR1 as SGHVS and CDR2 as FQNEAQ. The CDR3 contains 13 residues. CDR3 in DNA: TGTGCCAGCAGCTTAGAGGGCGATCAGCCCCAGCATTTC. Encoded protein: CASSLEGDQPQHF.

The table lists this clonotype with many counts. The chain carries TRBV7-8 and TRBJ2-3, with D unresolved. CDR3 length: 13 residues. Germline CDR1 reads SGHVS; CDR2 reads FQNEAQ. V was pared by 1 base and J by 3 bases, with 5 bases between. In DNA, the CDR3 is TGTGCCAGCAGCTTAGAACGGACAGATACGCAGTATTTT. It specifies CASSLERTDTQYF.

J is TRBJ2-2 and V is TRBV6-5; D is ambiguous. V dropped 6 bases and J dropped 6 bases, with 14 bases sitting between them. The CDR3 sequence is 14 residues long. Germline-derived CDR1 and CDR2 are MNHEY and SVGAGI. CDR3 DNA sequence: TGTGCCAGCAGCCCCCCGAACGGTGCCGGGGAGCTGTTTTTT. Translated, it gives CASSPPNGAGELFF.

Relative to its sample, this clonotype is medium-sized (0.01 to 0.1%). The V and J genes are TRBV5-1 and TRBJ2-7; unclear D gene. The V end was cut by 2 bases, the J end by 7 bases, with 16 bases between. Germline CDR1 reads SGHRS; CDR2 reads YFSETQ. CDR3 length: 14 amino acids. The CDR3 sequence: CASSLEELRMEQYF. CDR3 nucleotides: TGCGCCAGCAGCTTAGAGGAGCTCCGTATGGAGCAGTACTTC.

The rearrangement joins TRBV25-1 to TRBJ2-3; 10 bases are shared with TRBD2. In germline, CDR1 is MGHDK, CDR2 SYGVNS. This CDR3 comprises 16 residues. Trimming took 6 bases from V and 3 from J; bases not matched to a gene: 9. The CDR3 coding sequence is TGTGCCAGCAGCTTAGCTAGCGGGAGAATGACAGATACGCAGTATTTT. This gives the protein CASSLASGRMTDTQYF.

The genes are TRBV10-3 and TRBJ2-6; TRBD1 matches 8 bases. This CDR3 is 18 amino acids long. The trim removed 3 bases at V and 3 bases at J, leaving 10 bases unmatched. Per germline, CDR1 ENHRY and CDR2 SYGVKD. CDR3 DNA sequence: TGTGCCATCAGTGATGTATCAGGGGGCGCTTATGGGGCCAACGTCCTGACTTTC. Protein: CAISDVSGGAYGANVLTF.

As concerns this clonotype: At one end, the junction sequence differs from germline, possibly due to a read error. The chain has TRBV10-3 and TRBJ1-1; D call uncertain. This CDR3 region has 13 residues. Germline V gene sequence: CDR1 ENHRY, CDR2 SYGVKD. Written as DNA, the CDR3 is TGTGCCAGCAGTTACACCTTAGACACTGAAGCTTTCTTT. Translation: CASSYTLDTEAFF.

This clonotype was seen a few times. The chain has TRBV9 and TRBJ2-7; the D gene could be TRBD1 or TRBD2 (5 bases each). Germline values: CDR1 SGDLS, CDR2 YYNGEE. Trimming pared 0 bases from V and 2 bases from J, leaving 9 bases between. The CDR3 covers 14 residues. CDR3 nucleotide sequence: TGTGCCAGCAGCGTAGGGGACCTCACCTACGAGCAGTACTTC. It is translated as CASSVGDLTYEQYF.

V usage is TRBV29-1 and J usage is TRBJ1-3; no firm D call. Trimming took off 1 base at V and 0 bases at J, with 7 bases between the two ends. Germline loops: CDR1 SQVTM, CDR2 ANQGSEA. CDR3 length: 14 amino acids. CDR3 DNA sequence: TGCAGCGTTGAAGTCGGAGACTCTGGAAACACCATATATTTT. Amino acid sequence: CSVEVGDSGNTIYF.

The chain combines TRBV4-1 with TRBJ1-6; no clear D. V gave up 0 bases and J gave up 0 bases, with 6 bases separating them. CDR3 length: 16 residues. Germline CDR1 reads MGHRA; CDR2 reads YSYEKL. CDR3 residues: CASSQETSSYNSPLHF. The CDR3 DNA reads TGCGCCAGCAGCCAAGAGACGAGCTCCTATAATTCACCCCTCCACTTT.

This rearrangement joins TRBV20-1 to TRBJ2-5; TRBD1 might be the D (6 bases). Germline CDR1 and CDR2: DFQATT and SNEGSKA (reference sequence). The V end was cut by 1 base, the J end by 7 bases, with 13 bases between. The CDR3 spans 13 residues. This chain's CDR3 is CSARGGQVSTQYF. CDR3 nucleotide sequence: TGCAGTGCTAGAGGGGGGCAGGTTTCGACCCAGTACTTC.

The chain is built from TRBV12-3 or TRBV12-4 and TRBJ2-7, with D hard to call. The CDR3 covers 14 residues. Trimming took off 3 bases at V and 6 bases at J, with 15 bases between the two ends. This CDR3 is CASSFPQYGREQYF. CDR3 nucleotide sequence: TGTGCCAGCAGTTTTCCCCAATACGGGCGCGAGCAGTACTTC.

The chain combines TRBV10-3 with TRBJ1-2; 7 nucleotides line up with TRBD1. Trimming took 6 bases from V and 3 from J; bases not matched to a gene: 10. CDR1 and CDR2 (germline): ENHRY, SYGVKD. There are 15 residues in the CDR3. The CDR3 DNA sequence: TGTGCCATCAGAGAGCCTGGACAGGTCGACTATGGCTACACCTTC. It codes for CAIREPGQVDYGYTF.

The chain carries TRBV20-1 and TRBJ2-2; 8 nucleotides line up with TRBD2. Germline V gene lookup returns CDR1 DFQATT and CDR2 SNEGSKA (reference sequence). The CDR3 runs to 19 residues. Trimming cost V 3 bases and J 3 bases; bases outside gene matches: 18. CDR3 amino acids: CSARTAGTSGGDHTGELFF. The CDR3 DNA reads as TGCAGTGCTAGGACCGCCGGGACTAGTGGCGGGGACCACACCGGGGAGCTGTTTTTT.

To note about this clonotype: The CDR3 does not end in the conserved phenylalanine or tryptophan, so this is likely a read error. J is TRBJ2-7 and V is TRBV14; tentative D call: TRBD2 (5 bases). CDR1 and CDR2 (germline): SGHDN, FVKESK. V lost 6 bases to trimming and J lost 5 bases, with 17 bases between them. This CDR3 has 14 residues. The CDR3 reads CASSYSLLGDEQYL. In DNA form, the CDR3 reads TGTGCCAGCAGTTACTCCCTTCTCGGGGACGAGCAGTACCTC.

This chain links TRBV25-1 with TRBJ2-1; D tentatively reads TRBD1 or TRBD2 (5 bases each). This CDR3 region has 16 residues. In germline, CDR1 is MGHDK, CDR2 SYGVNS. Trimming took 7 bases from V and 2 from J, leaving 18 bases between them. This chain's CDR3 is CASIEGLVGPYNEQFF. The CDR3 nucleotides read TGTGCCAGCATTGAGGGGCTAGTGGGACCCTACAATGAGCAGTTCTTC.

A remark on this clonotype: An end of the junction does not agree with germline; a read error may underlie this. The rearrangement joins TRBV19 to TRBJ2-2; 11 bases line up with TRBD2. This CDR3 has 16 residues. Germline V gives CDR1 LNHDA, CDR2 SQIVND (reference sequence). As DNA, the CDR3 is TGTGCCAGTAGTATTGGGACTAGCGGACGAACCGGGGGGCTGTTTTTT. Translated: CASSIGTSGRTGGLFF.

This clonotype showed up many times. This rearrangement joins TRBV20-1 to TRBJ1-5; 9 bases match TRBD1. CDR1 and CDR2 from the germline V gene are DFQATT and SNEGSKA (reference sequence). The CDR3 consists of 15 residues. V was clipped by 3 bases and J by 0 bases; unmatched bases: 3. CDR3 region: CSARGDRASNQPQHF. CDR3 bases: TGCAGTGCTAGGGGGGACAGGGCTAGCAATCAGCCCCAGCATTTT.